Below are 18 T cell receptor beta chains sequenced from a single sample in a study of blood T cell repertoires in COVID-19. Some clones are missing from TCRdb's copy, which holds only in-frame ones; the method was immunoSEQ multiplex PCR. Of around 200,000 clones listed, approximately 90% were seen once; the top ten hold approximately 6.2%. The sequencing input was peripheral blood. The receptors shown here come from a man in his fifties or sixties who had recovered from COVID-19.

This rearrangement joins TRBV27 to TRBJ1-4, with 9 nucleotides matching TRBD1. Germline assignment: CDR1 MNHEY and CDR2 SMNVEV (reference sequence). V was clipped by 5 bases and J by 4 bases; unmatched bases: 2. The CDR3 runs 14 residues. CDR3 loop: CASSRDRVNEKLFF. The CDR3 nucleotides are TGTGCCAGCAGTAGGGACAGGGTTAATGAAAAACTGTTTTTT. The whole variable domain, remainder taken from reference TRBV27 and TRBJ1-4, is EAQVTQNPRYLITVTGKKLTVTCSQNMNHEYMSWYRQDPGLGLRQIYYSMNVEVTDKGDVPEGYKVSRKEKRNFPLILESPSPNQTSLYFCASSRDRVNEKLFFGSGTQLSVL.

The chain couples TRBV10-3 to TRBJ1-4; TRBD1 agrees at 9 bases. After removal of 2 bases from V and 12 bases from J, the junction contained 4 bases not matched to a gene. Germline V lookup: CDR1 ENHRY, CDR2 SYGVKD. This CDR3 has 13 residues. The CDR3: CAISERGQGQLFF. The CDR3 bases are TGTGCCATCAGTGAGAGGGGACAGGGACAACTGTTTTTT.

The rearrangement links TRBV11-2 to TRBJ2-1; weak D call: TRBD2 (6 bases). The CDR3 loop spans 14 amino acids. Trimming took off 1 base at V and 4 bases at J, with 8 bases between the two ends. Germline CDR1 reads SGHAT; CDR2 reads FQNNGV. The CDR3 DNA is TGTGCCAGCAGCTTAGCGGGAGTTTACAATGAGCAGTTCTTC. The encoded protein is CASSLAGVYNEQFF.

This rearrangement joins TRBV7-2 to TRBJ1-2, with D possibly TRBD1 on 5 matching bases. V was pared by 6 bases and J by 6 bases, with 17 bases between. This CDR3 is 14 amino acids long. Germline lookup yields CDR1 SGHTA and CDR2 FQGNSA. The CDR3, as DNA: TGTGCCAGCAGGGTTTGGGGACTACCGAATGGCTACACCTTC. Amino acids: CASRVWGLPNGYTF.

The genes are TRBV3-1 (or the pseudogene TRBV3-2) and TRBJ1-4, with D unresolved. The CDR3 covers 17 residues. V dropped 3 bases and J dropped 2 bases, with 16 bases sitting between them. The germline gives CDR1 LGHDT, CDR2 YNNKEL (reference sequence). In DNA, the CDR3 is TGTGCCAGCAGCCACAGTTTTCGGGGAACGACTAATGAAAAACTGTTTTTT. Its protein is CASSHSFRGTTNEKLFF.

The V call is TRBV6-5, the J call TRBJ2-5; 7 bases fit TRBD1. The CDR3 has 14 residues. V shed 7 bases and J 5 bases; nucleotides not matched to a gene: 10. The germline V gene encodes CDR1 MNHEY and CDR2 SVGAGI. The CDR3 sequence: CASTERGQGETQYF. In nucleotides, the CDR3 is TGTGCCAGCACCGAGAGGGGGCAGGGGGAGACCCAGTACTTC.

The chain links TRBV12-3 or TRBV12-4 to TRBJ1-5, with 8 positions matching TRBD1. V dropped 6 bases and J dropped 12; count of bases not matched to a gene: 10. CDR3 length: 13 residues. The CDR3 region is CASSLNRGEVQHF. The CDR3 nucleotides are TGTGCCAGCAGCCTCAACAGGGGGGAAGTCCAGCATTTT.

The V and J genes are TRBV2 and TRBJ2-5; the match to TRBD2 covers 10 bases. V trimming: 4 bases; J trimming: 9 bases; junction bases outside the gene matches: 8. In germline, CDR1 is SNHLY, CDR2 FYNNEI. This CDR3 is 14 amino acids long. CDR3 nucleotide sequence: TGTGCCAGCAGTGCGGGACTAGCGCCAAGTGCCCAGTACTTC. This codes for CASSAGLAPSAQYF.

V gene TRBV18 combines with J gene TRBJ1-6; the D is unclear. Germline V lookup: CDR1 KGHSH, CDR2 LQKENI. The V gene lost 4 bases and the J gene lost 6 bases, with 13 bases spanning the gap. This CDR3 is built from 15 residues. The CDR3 coding sequence is TGTGCCAGCTCACGATGGACGGGATCTAATTCACCCCTCCACTTT. Protein product: CASSRWTGSNSPLHF.

The V gene is TRBV30, the J gene TRBJ2-3; D unclear. Germline loops: CDR1 GTSNPN, CDR2 SVGIG (reference sequence). V lost 4 bases and J 6 bases, leaving 8 bases between the germline ends. This CDR3 is built from 11 residues. CDR3 amino acids: CAWTLQDTQYF. The CDR3 bases are TGTGCCTGGACCCTCCAGGATACGCAGTATTTT.

The V call is TRBV3-1 (or the pseudogene TRBV3-2), the J call TRBJ2-7, with D tentatively TRBD1 (5 bases). CDR1 is LGHDT and CDR2 is YNNKEL in the germline V gene (reference sequence). Trimming shortened V by 1 base and J by 0 bases, and 13 bases separated the two germline ends. This CDR3 contains 16 residues. CDR3 in amino acids: CASSQATGSSSYEQYF. As DNA, the CDR3 is TGTGCCAGCAGCCAAGCCACAGGATCAAGCTCCTACGAGCAGTACTTC.

The chain is built from TRBV6-1 and TRBJ1-6; TRBD1 agrees at 8 bases. CDR3 length: 15 residues. Losses at the gene ends were 3 bases for V and 8 bases for J; bases not matched to a gene: 6. Per germline, CDR1 MNHNS and CDR2 SASEGT. The CDR3 protein is CASSERQGRDSPLHF. The CDR3 region has the DNA TGTGCCAGCAGTGAGCGACAGGGGCGGGATTCACCCCTCCACTTT.

The chain couples TRBV24-1 to TRBJ1-5; D uncertain. The CDR3 sequence is 15 residues long. Trimming took off 3 bases at V and 4 bases at J, with 12 bases between the two ends. Germline CDR1 KGHDR, CDR2 SFDVKD. The CDR3 coding sequence is TGTGCCACCAGTGATGGGAGGGTTGGTAATCAGCCCCAGCATTTT. This sequence encodes CATSDGRVGNQPQHF.

The chain is built from TRBV5-1 and TRBJ1-1; tentatively, D is TRBD1 (5 bases). CDR3 length: 13 amino acids. Germline V gives CDR1 SGHRS, CDR2 YFSETQ. The V end was cut by 7 bases, the J end by 1 base, with 11 bases between. Here the CDR3 reads CASRQQGNTEAFF. For the CDR3, the DNA is TGCGCCAGCCGACAGCAGGGGAACACTGAAGCTTTCTTT.

The chain joins TRBV5-1 to TRBJ2-3; TRBD2 matches 10 bases. The trim removed 3 bases at V and 4 bases at J, leaving 11 bases unmatched. The CDR3 spans 17 residues. Germline CDR1 reads SGHRS; CDR2 reads YFSETQ. This CDR3 is CASSSGAGGPLADTQYF. The CDR3 DNA sequence: TGCGCCAGCAGCTCAGGAGCGGGAGGGCCCCTCGCAGATACGCAGTATTTT.

The chain uses TRBV11-3 and TRBJ2-1; 9 bases match TRBD2. The germline V gene encodes CDR1 SGHNT and CDR2 YENEEA. V lost 1 base to trimming and J lost 6 bases; unmatched junction nucleotides: 7. This CDR3 contains 16 residues. The chain's CDR3 is CASSLAPSGVVNEQFF. The CDR3 DNA is TGTGCCAGCAGCTTAGCCCCTAGCGGGGTCGTCAATGAGCAGTTCTTC.

V and J are TRBV14 and TRBJ1-5; TRBD1 matches 10 bases. CDR1 and CDR2 (germline): SGHDN, FVKESK. The trim removed 7 bases at V and 7 bases at J, leaving 19 bases unmatched. There are 18 residues in the CDR3. This chain's CDR3 is CASITPGQGNIKWQPQHF. Written as DNA, the CDR3 is TGTGCCAGCATCACACCGGGACAGGGGAATATTAAGTGGCAGCCCCAGCATTTT.

V gene TRBV27 combines with J gene TRBJ1-2, with TRBD1 matching over 11 bases. There are 17 residues in the CDR3. Trimming cost V 5 bases and J 2 bases; bases outside gene matches: 10. CDR1 and CDR2 (germline): MNHEY, SMNVEV (reference sequence). This CDR3 reads CASSPLARDRGNYGYTF. The CDR3, as DNA: TGTGCCAGCAGTCCTCTTGCCCGGGACAGGGGGAACTATGGCTACACCTTC.